The 7 T cell receptor beta chains in this list originate from one sample, sequenced in a study of T cell responses to AZD1222 COVID-19 vaccine (dated by TCRdb to about 2021). The receptor library was made with the immunoSEQ multiplex PCR assay. The table was pulled from immuneACCESS by TCRdb, which kept in-frame rearrangements only. Such tables lose some clones; where checked, under half of the loss comes from unresolved V genes, and the rest has no known cause. The sample contains 100,000 or so clones, roughly 89% of them found a single time. The leading ten clones occupy 15% of the sample. The sample's time point label, in plain terms: baseline before first vaccination. The sequenced sample was peripheral blood, obtained on day 0 of AZD1222 vaccination. These receptors all come from an adult in good health.

This chain links TRBV10-3 with TRBJ2-5; TRBD1 matches 7 bases. The CDR3 consists of 15 residues. Trimming cost V 4 bases and J 0 bases; bases outside gene matches: 5. From germline, CDR1 is ENHRY and CDR2 SYGVKD. The CDR3 bases are TGTGCCATCAGTGTCGGACAGGCCAACCAAGAGACCCAGTACTTC. Amino acid sequence: CAISVGQANQETQYF.

The V gene is TRBV2, the J gene TRBJ1-1; 7 bases agree with TRBD1. Looked up from germline, CDR1 is SNHLY and CDR2 is FYNNEI. This CDR3 spans 14 amino acids. J was trimmed by 3 bases and V by 6 bases; bases with no gene match: 7. CDR3 sequence (DNA): TGTGCCAGCAGGGAGGACAGGTTTGACACTGAAGCTTTCTTT. It translates to CASREDRFDTEAFF.

The V call is TRBV5-1, the J call TRBJ2-7, with 8 bases fitting TRBD1. V was clipped by 5 bases and J by 0 bases; unmatched bases: 1. The V gene's germline CDR1 is SGHRS and CDR2 YFSETQ. The CDR3 runs to 13 residues. The CDR3 loop reads CASRTGVSYEQYF. The CDR3 nucleotides read TGCGCCAGCAGGACAGGGGTCTCCTACGAGCAGTACTTC.

The J gene is TRBJ2-1, the V gene TRBV5-8; 7 bases align to TRBD2. CDR1 is SGHTS, CDR2 YDEGEE, per germline. The V segment lost 0 bases and the J segment 3 bases; nucleotides outside the gene matches: 12. The CDR3 has 18 amino acids. The CDR3: CASSLVSTSLGNYNEQFF. CDR3 bases: TGTGCCAGCAGCTTGGTTTCGACTAGCCTGGGGAACTACAATGAGCAGTTCTTC. The full variable domain, with the rest looked up from reference TRBV5-8 and TRBJ2-1, is EAGVTQSPTHLIKTRGQQATLRCSPISGHTSVYWYQQALGLGLQFLLWYDEGEERNRGNFPPRFSGRQFPNYSSELNVNALELEDSALYLCASSLVSTSLGNYNEQFFGPGTRLTVL.

This chain links TRBV19 with TRBJ1-3, with 7 bases that match TRBD1. Unmatched junction bases numbered 8, after V lost 8 bases and J lost 4 bases. This CDR3 is 14 amino acids long. Per germline, CDR1 LNHDA and CDR2 SQIVND (reference sequence). CDR3 in amino acids: CASSLGTVGNTIYF. CDR3 nucleotide sequence: TGTGCCAGTTCTCTGGGGACAGTCGGAAACACCATATATTTT.

DNA for the CDR3: TGTGCCAGCAGCGCTAGACAGGGGACCGCCTACGAGCAGTACTTC. Protein sequence: CASSARQGTAYEQYF. The chain recombines TRBV5-5 with TRBJ2-7; 8 bases match TRBD1. CDR1 and CDR2 from the germline V gene are SGHKS and YYEKEE (reference sequence). V shed 4 bases and J 2 bases; nucleotides not matched to a gene: 8. CDR3 size: 15 residues.

V is TRBV28 and J is TRBJ2-1, with a tentative D call TRBD2 (6 bases). Germline V gene sequence: CDR1 MDHEN, CDR2 SYDVKM. The V gene lost 8 bases and the J gene lost 5 bases, with 10 bases spanning the gap. The CDR3 length is 12 residues. The CDR3 coding sequence is TGTGCCAGCGGGAGGATGAACAATGAGCAGTTCTTC. This encodes CASGRMNNEQFF. Filled out from reference TRBV28 and TRBJ2-1, the complete variable domain reads DVKVTQSSRYLVKRTGEKVFLECVQDMDHENMFWYRQDPGLGLRLIYFSYDVKMKEKGDIPEGYSVSREKKERFSLILESASTNQTSMYLCASGRMNNEQFFGPGTRLTVL.